Listed below are T cell receptor beta chains from one sample, sequenced in a study of cytomegalovirus exposure and HLA in healthy donors. TCRdb keeps only in-frame clones here, not all; method: immunoSEQ multiplex PCR. The table includes about 220,000 clones, about three quarters detected once. The sample comprised PBMCs. The receptors come from a male donor in good health and CMV-seronegative. The CDR3 runs from the conserved cysteine through the conserved F or W. D genes are given only for firm matches. Clone size is not always given. Where it is, it says once, few, many or a class for expanded clones.

V	size	J	D	length	CDR3	DNA
TRBV6-1	.	TRBJ2-4	TRBD1	18	CASSDNLAGGIAKNIQYF	TGTGCCAGCAGTGATAATCTGGCAGGGGGTATAGCCAAAAACATTCAGTACTTC
TRBV7-9	.	TRBJ1-5	TRBD1	14	CSSSLGQLNQPQHF	TGTTCCAGCAGCTTGGGACAGTTGAATCAGCCCCAGCATTTT
TRBV14	.	TRBJ2-2	.	11	CASSQAGELFF	TGTGCCAGCAGCCAAGCGGGGGAGCTGTTTTTT
TRBV28	.	TRBJ2-7	.	11	CATSSFYEQYF	TGTGCCACGTCCTCTTTCTACGAGCAGTACTTC
TRBV7-2	.	TRBJ2-2	TRBD2	19	CASSLYLGTSGRAGGELFF	TGTGCCAGCAGCTTATACCTCGGGACTAGCGGGAGGGCCGGCGGGGAGCTGTTTTTT
TRBV6-5	few	TRBJ2-7	.	13	CASSSGTQKGQYF	TGTGCCAGCAGCTCCGGGACACAGAAGGGGCAGTACTTC
TRBV7-6	.	TRBJ2-7	.	15	CASSLRGGIPDEQYF	TGTGCCAGCAGCTTAAGGGGGGGGATCCCGGACGAGCAGTACTTC
TRBV5-1	.	TRBJ1-2	.	16	CASSLAWARENYGYTF	TGCGCCAGCAGCTTGGCCTGGGCTCGAGAAAACTATGGCTACACCTTC
TRBV4-3	few	TRBJ2-7	.	13	CASSQVEDYEQYF	TGCGCCAGCAGCCAAGTGGAGGACTACGAGCAGTACTTC
TRBV15	once	TRBJ1-6	TRBD1	14	CATNLDRGDSPLHF	TGTGCCACCAACCTAGACAGGGGAGATTCACCCCTCCACTTT
TRBV7-9	few	TRBJ2-5	.	15	CSTEPGTVIVETQYF	TGTTCCACCGAGCCGGGAACGGTAATAGTGGAGACCCAGTACTTC
TRBV10-2	.	TRBJ1-1	.	10	CASSEGVAFF	TGCGCCAGCAGTGAGGGAGTGGCTTTCTTT
TRBV2	.	TRBJ1-1	TRBD1	15	CARNTGGAMNTEAFF	TGTGCCCGCAACACAGGGGGCGCGATGAACACTGAAGCTTTCTTT
TRBV7-3	.	TRBJ2-1	.	15	CASSLTGLSSNEQFF	TGTGCCAGCAGCCTAACGGGACTCAGCTCCAATGAGCAGTTCTTC
TRBV25-1	few	TRBJ1-3	TRBD1	13	CASRGQGGNTIYF	TGTGCCAGCAGGGGACAGGGTGGAAACACCATATATTTT
TRBV4-3	.	TRBJ2-3	TRBD2	13	CASSQVRGGPQYF	TGCGCCAGCAGCCAAGTCCGGGGGGGCCCGCAGTATTTT
TRBV4-2	.	TRBJ2-1	TRBD1	15	CASSLTAGGYNEQFF	TGTGCCAGCAGCCTCACCGCAGGGGGATACAATGAGCAGTTCTTC
TRBV10-1	few	TRBJ1-1	TRBD1	19	CASSESFPVGDRWNTEAFF	TGCGCCAGCAGTGAGTCCTTTCCCGTTGGGGACAGGTGGAACACTGAAGCTTTCTTT
TRBV6-5	.	TRBJ2-1	.	12	CASSYSLNEQFF	TGTGCCAGCAGTTACTCACTAAATGAGCAGTTCTTC
TRBV7-3	.	TRBJ2-5	.	13	CASSPTGQETQYF	TGTGCCAGCAGCCCGACGGGGCAAGAGACCCAGTACTTC
TRBV28	.	TRBJ2-1	TRBD2	14	CASSRLAGVNEQFF	TGTGCCAGCAGTAGACTAGCGGGAGTCAATGAGCAGTTCTTC
TRBV11-1	.	TRBJ2-5	.	14	CASSLAGVQETQYF	TGTGCCAGCAGCTTGGCCGGAGTGCAAGAGACCCAGTACTTC
TRBV7-2	few	TRBJ1-2	.	13	CASSLYGDSGYTF	TGTGCCAGCAGCTTATACGGCGACAGTGGCTACACCTTC
TRBV6-1	.	TRBJ2-7	TRBD1	15	CASSERGTDFFEQYF	TGTGCCAGCAGTGAAAGGGGGACAGATTTTTTTGAGCAGTACTTC
TRBV11-3	.	TRBJ2-7	TRBD1	12	CASSSDRYEQYF	TGTGCCAGCAGCTCGGACAGGTACGAGCAGTACTTC
TRBV6-4	.	TRBJ2-1	TRBD2	15	CASSAGGLSYNEQFF	TGTGCCAGCAGCGCGGGGGGCCTCTCCTACAATGAGCAGTTCTTC
TRBV5-8	.	TRBJ1-1	.	13	CASSFLRNTEAFF	TGTGCCAGCAGCTTCCTGCGGAACACTGAAGCTTTCTTT
TRBV5-1	.	TRBJ2-5	TRBD2	16	CASSSNLAGGRETQYF	TGCGCCAGCAGCTCCAACCTAGCGGGGGGGAGAGAGACCCAGTACTTC
TRBV4-1	few	TRBJ2-5	TRBD2	18	CASSRGGLAGEWRETQYF	TGCGCCAGCAGCCGAGGGGGCCTAGCGGGAGAATGGAGGGAGACCCAGTACTTC
TRBV7-2	few	TRBJ1-1	TRBD1	15	CASSPTGGRWTEAFF	TGTGCCAGCAGCCCAACAGGGGGTAGGTGGACTGAAGCTTTCTTT
TRBV6-6	.	TRBJ2-5	TRBD2	14	CASSLLAGKETQYF	TGTGCCAGCAGTTTACTAGCGGGCAAAGAGACCCAGTACTTC
TRBV7-3	few	TRBJ1-4	.	11	CASRSNEKLFF	TGTGCCAGCCGGAGTAATGAAAAACTGTTTTTT
TRBV7-3	.	TRBJ2-7	.	14	CASSLTGLGYEQYF	TGTGCCAGCAGCTTAACGGGACTTGGCTACGAGCAGTACTTC
TRBV28	once	TRBJ1-2	.	15	CASSLGGNTNYGYTF	TGTGCCAGCAGTTTAGGAGGAAACACTAACTATGGCTACACCTTC
TRBV7-8	.	TRBJ2-1	TRBD2	14	CASNPGLAGDEQFF	TGTGCCAGCAACCCGGGACTAGCGGGAGATGAGCAGTTCTTC
TRBV10-3	.	TRBJ1-1	.	13	CASSSREVSEAFF	TGTGCCAGCAGTTCCCGGGAGGTGAGTGAAGCTTTCTTT
TRBV5-8	.	TRBJ2-7	.	13	CASTLDPNYEQYF	TGTGCCAGCACCCTAGACCCAAACTACGAGCAGTACTTC
TRBV5-5	.	TRBJ1-5	TRBD1	14	CASSSGTGVQPQHF	TGTGCCAGCAGTTCCGGGACAGGGGTTCAGCCCCAGCATTTT
TRBV10-2	.	TRBJ1-2	.	12	CASSLGQRGYTF	TGCGCCAGCAGTCTTGGACAGCGCGGCTACACCTTC
TRBV7-2	.	TRBJ2-1	.	16	CASSSRGTNSYNEQFF	TGTGCCAGCAGCTCTCGAGGTACAAACTCCTACAATGAGCAGTTCTTC
TRBV5-4	few	TRBJ1-1	TRBD1	12	CASSLDRVEAFF	TGTGCCAGCAGCCTAGACAGGGTTGAAGCTTTCTTT
TRBV28	.	TRBJ2-1	.	15	CASSLTGGGGDEQFF	TGTGCCAGCAGTTTAACAGGGGGTGGGGGGGATGAGCAGTTCTTC
TRBV2	few	TRBJ2-7	.	12	CASSEENEEQYF	TGTGCCAGCAGTGAAGAGAATGAGGAGCAGTACTTC
TRBV27	.	TRBJ1-5	.	13	CASSGAGNQPQHF	TGTGCCAGCAGTGGTGCGGGCAATCAGCCCCAGCATTTT
TRBV9	.	TRBJ2-1	TRBD2	15	CASSVLAGGLNEQFF	TGTGCCAGCAGCGTTTTAGCGGGGGGCCTCAATGAGCAGTTCTTC
TRBV10-3	once	TRBJ2-2	TRBD2	13	CAIWGGATGELLF	TGTGCCATTTGGGGGGGAGCCACCGGGGAGCTGCTTTTT
TRBV27	once	TRBJ2-2	TRBD2	17	CASSFRLAGGSTGELFF	TGTGCCAGCAGTTTCCGACTAGCGGGAGGGTCGACCGGGGAGCTGTTTTTT
TRBV19	.	TRBJ2-1	TRBD1	15	CASSTGTGTYNEQFF	TGTGCCAGTAGTACCGGGACAGGGACCTACAATGAGCAGTTCTTC
TRBV5-4	.	TRBJ1-1	TRBD1	14	CASSVGTGGSEAFF	TGTGCCAGCAGCGTTGGGACAGGGGGATCTGAAGCTTTCTTT
TRBV7-9	.	TRBJ1-5	.	14	CSSSSAGGIQPQHF	TGTTCCAGCAGCTCCGCGGGGGGCATTCAGCCCCAGCATTTT
TRBV28	.	TRBJ1-2	.	14	CASIPQSQGEGYTF	TGTGCCAGCATACCGCAATCACAGGGAGAGGGCTACACCTTC
TRBV28	.	TRBJ2-7	TRBD2	14	CASTLPGGSYEQYF	TGTGCCAGCACCCTCCCGGGGGGATCCTACGAGCAGTACTTC
TRBV11-2	.	TRBJ1-2	.	13	CASSPRTSYGYTF	TGTGCCAGCAGCCCCAGGACAAGCTATGGCTACACCTTC
TRBV2	.	TRBJ1-4	TRBD1	15	CASSPTGGASEKLFF	TGTGCCAGTTCACCGACAGGGGGCGCTTCCGAAAAACTGTTTTTT
TRBV28	.	TRBJ2-3	.	16	CASSLRAGASTDTQYF	TGTGCCAGCAGTTTACGAGCGGGTGCTAGCACAGATACGCAGTATTTT